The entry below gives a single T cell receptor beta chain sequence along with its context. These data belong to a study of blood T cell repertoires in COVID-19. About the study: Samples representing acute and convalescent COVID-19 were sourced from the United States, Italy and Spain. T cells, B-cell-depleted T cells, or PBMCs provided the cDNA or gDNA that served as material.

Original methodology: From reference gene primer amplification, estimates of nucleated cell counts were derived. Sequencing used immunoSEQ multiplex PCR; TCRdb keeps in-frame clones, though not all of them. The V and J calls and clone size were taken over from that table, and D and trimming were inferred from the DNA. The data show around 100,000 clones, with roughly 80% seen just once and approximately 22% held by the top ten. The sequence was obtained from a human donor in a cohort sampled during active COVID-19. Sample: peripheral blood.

CDR3: CASSLRQGLNTEAFF. DNA for the CDR3: TGTGCCAGCTCACTCCGACAGGGACTGAACACTGAAGCTTTCTTT. The V and J genes are TRBV18 and TRBJ1-1, with TRBD1 identical over 7 bases. CDR3 length: 15 amino acids. V gave up 4 bases and J gave up 0 bases; unmatched junction bases: 5. Looked up from germline, CDR1 is KGHSH and CDR2 is LQKENI. Full variable domain (outside the CDR3, taken from reference TRBV18 and TRBJ1-1): NAGVMQNPRHLVRRRGQEARLRCSPMKGHSHVYWYRQLPEEGLKFMVYLQKENIIDESGMPKERFSAEFPKEGPSILRIQQVVRGDSAAYFCASSLRQGLNTEAFFGQGTRLTVV.